The clone carrying this T cell receptor (beta chain) appeared many times. The time point: pre-sensitization, week 0. Treatment noted: therapeutic diphenylcyclopropenone sensitization with weekly scalp DPC. Via MiXCR, TCRdb re-called the RACE reads, giving one row per CDR3 protein. The sample comprises under 200,000 distinct CDR3 sequences, roughly 30% of which are singletons, and 2.9% rests with the top ten. This CDR3 is 14 amino acids long. The trim removed 1 base at V and 7 bases at J, leaving 2 bases unmatched. Looked up from germline, CDR1 is SGHAT and CDR2 is FQDESV (reference sequence). The source of the sample is a study of human T cells and chemical hapten exposure. Study-wide background: All patients underwent weekly scalp dosing with diphenylcyclopropenone for the full roughly 25-week study.

This chain connects TRBV11-1 to TRBJ2-1; 9 nucleotides agree with TRBD2. Sequencing was performed on whole blood, taken in connection with sensitization to the hapten diphenylcyclopropenone (DPC). The origin of this receptor is a woman between 25 and 40 years old with alopecia areata. Some clones in this sample may be carry-over from other donors' samples. CDR3 sequence (DNA): TGTGCCAGCAGCTTAGGGACTAGCGTTAATGAGCAGTTCTTC. Amino acids: CASSLGTSVNEQFF.